A single sample gave rise to the 32 T cell receptor beta chains below, sequenced in a study of technical replicates of blood from a few donors. Generated by immunoSEQ multiplex PCR, the TCRdb table keeps only in-frame clones and is missing some. Of some 68,000 clones listed, just under 97% were seen once; the top ten hold about 0.25%. Sequenced: T cells isolated from PBMCs. The origin of the receptors is a human donor in good health.

The chain links TRBV11-2 to TRBJ2-3; 10 positions match TRBD2. V shed 5 bases, J shed 11 bases, and the junction held 4 bases outside the gene matches. The CDR3 is made up of 12 amino acids. Germline assignment: CDR1 SGHAT and CDR2 FQNNGV. CDR3 amino acids: CASSRTSGKQYF. DNA for the CDR3: TGTGCCAGCAGCCGCACTAGCGGGAAGCAGTATTTT.

The rearrangement links TRBV7-9 to TRBJ1-6, with D possibly TRBD1 on 6 matching bases. The CDR3 has 15 amino acids. V dropped 7 bases and J dropped 9 bases, with 19 bases sitting between them. The germline CDR1 and CDR2 sequences are SEHNR and FQNEAQ (reference sequence). The CDR3 DNA follows: TGTGCCAGCACCTCGGACAGAACCTTCCCTTCACCCCTCCACTTT. Protein: CASTSDRTFPSPLHF.

The chain carries TRBV5-1 and TRBJ1-4; D is unclear. Germline assignment: CDR1 SGHRS and CDR2 YFSETQ. The V end lost 0 bases, the J end lost 6 bases, and 12 bases lay between the germline ends. The CDR3 runs 15 residues. The CDR3 nucleotides read TGCGCCAGCAGCTTGGGTTGGCCAATCGATGAAAAACTGTTTTTT. It codes for CASSLGWPIDEKLFF.

The chain is built from TRBV2 and TRBJ2-5; 10 bases map to TRBD2. Looked up from germline, CDR1 is SNHLY and CDR2 is FYNNEI. The CDR3 totals 14 residues. V gave up 10 bases and J gave up 1 base; unmatched junction bases: 6. CDR3 sequence (DNA): TGTGCCACCCGACTAGCGGGTCCCCAAGAGACCCAGTACTTC. It encodes CATRLAGPQETQYF.

The gene calls are TRBV5-1 and TRBJ2-2; the D is unclear. This CDR3 contains 15 residues. Trimming pared 1 base from V and 5 bases from J, leaving 12 bases between. The germline V gene has CDR1 SGHRS and CDR2 YFSETQ. The CDR3 nucleotides are TGCGCCAGCAGCTTGCCAACCCCACAGACCGGGGAGCTGTTTTTT. Translating gives CASSLPTPQTGELFF.

V gene TRBV12-5 combines with J gene TRBJ2-3; TRBD1 agrees at 11 bases. The CDR3 contains 14 residues. V dropped 11 bases and J dropped 3; count of bases not matched to a gene: 7. The germline gives CDR1 LGHNT, CDR2 FRNRAP. CDR3 DNA: TGTGCTTCCTCTGGACAGGGGGCGACAGATACGCAGTATTTT. Translation: CASSGQGATDTQYF.

This chain connects TRBV2 to TRBJ1-2; 7 bases match TRBD1. Germline loops: CDR1 SNHLY, CDR2 FYNNEI. The length of the CDR3 is 12 residues. Germline trimming cut 6 bases from V and 8 bases from J; bases unmatched to any gene: 6. The CDR3: CASRATGSGYTF. Here the CDR3 DNA reads TGTGCCAGCAGGGCGACAGGGTCCGGCTACACCTTC.

The chain uses TRBV5-1 and TRBJ2-5, with 14 bases aligning to TRBD2. V lost 4 bases to trimming and J lost 5 bases; unmatched junction nucleotides: 7. This CDR3 has 16 amino acids. From germline, CDR1 is SGHRS and CDR2 YFSETQ. The CDR3 bases are TGCGCCAGCAGCGTGAGACTAGCGGGGGGGCGGGAGACCCAGTACTTC. This translates into CASSVRLAGGRETQYF. The full variable domain, completed using reference TRBV5-1 and TRBJ2-5, is KAGVTQTPRYLIKTRGQQVTLSCSPISGHRSVSWYQQTPGQGLQFLFEYFSETQRNKGNFPGRFSGRQFSNSRSEMNVSTLELGDSALYLCASSVRLAGGRETQYFGPGTRLLVL.

The V and J genes are TRBV4-1 and TRBJ1-5, with TRBD1 matching over 8 bases. The J segment lost 5 bases and the V segment lost 4 bases, leaving 16 bases of the junction unmatched. This CDR3 is built from 18 residues. The V gene's germline CDR1 is MGHRA and CDR2 YSYEKL. The CDR3 coding sequence is TGCGCCAGCAGCCGAGGCCGACAGGGGCTTAGGATAGATCAGCCCCAGCATTTT. This gives the protein CASSRGRQGLRIDQPQHF.

The chain has TRBV5-1 and TRBJ2-3, with a tentative D call TRBD1 (5 bases). V was trimmed by 4 bases and J by 0 bases, leaving 18 bases between them. Germline V gene data show CDR1 as SGHRS and CDR2 as YFSETQ. The CDR3 loop spans 17 amino acids. CDR3 sequence reads: CASSEGRGFDSTDTQYF. CDR3 sequence (DNA): TGCGCCAGCAGCGAAGGAAGGGGCTTTGATAGCACAGATACGCAGTATTTT.

DNA for the CDR3: TGTGCCTGGTCCTGGGGGAGGGTCGCCTACGAGCAGTACTTC. As protein: CAWSWGRVAYEQYF. V is TRBV30 and J is TRBJ2-7; 7 nucleotides align to TRBD2. This CDR3 has 14 residues. The germline CDR1 and CDR2 sequences are GTSNPN and SVGIG (reference sequence). V lost 5 bases to trimming and J lost 2 bases; unmatched junction nucleotides: 9.

The J gene is TRBJ1-6, the V gene TRBV7-6; tentative D call: TRBD1 (6 bases). The germline V and J ends were trimmed by 3 bases and 8 bases, with 11 bases remaining between them. Germline V CDR1 and CDR2: SGHVS, FNYEAQ. The CDR3 consists of 14 residues. CDR3 in DNA: TGTGCCAGCAGCTTGGGGACATTTCATTCACCCCTCCACTTT. The encoded protein is CASSLGTFHSPLHF.

V usage is TRBV7-3 and J usage is TRBJ2-1, with TRBD2 identical over 10 bases. Per the germline V gene, CDR1 is SGHTA and CDR2 is FQGTGA. Losses at the gene ends were 6 bases for V and 7 bases for J; bases not matched to a gene: 9. This CDR3 contains 15 residues. In DNA, the CDR3 is TGTGCCAGCAGTTTTAGCGGGGGGCTTCCTAATGAGCAGTTCTTC. Translating it yields CASSFSGGLPNEQFF.

V usage is TRBV30 and J usage is TRBJ1-1; 9 bases fit TRBD1. The CDR3 consists of 15 residues. The V gene end was trimmed by 3 bases and the J gene end by 1 base; junction bases not matched to a gene: 6. Germline V gene lookup returns CDR1 GTSNPN and CDR2 SVGIG (reference sequence). CDR3 sequence (DNA): TGTGCCTGGAGGGACAGGGGTAGGGGGAACACTGAAGCTTTCTTT. This translates into CAWRDRGRGNTEAFF.

The rearrangement uses TRBV4-1 and TRBJ1-2; tentative D call: TRBD1 (5 bases). The CDR3 consists of 15 residues. The germline V gene encodes CDR1 MGHRA and CDR2 YSYEKL. V lost 0 bases, J lost 9 bases, and 17 bases lay in between. The CDR3 here is CASSQDKTAGLSYTF. For the CDR3, the DNA is TGCGCCAGCAGCCAAGATAAAACAGCAGGGTTAAGCTACACCTTC.

The chain joins TRBV29-1 to TRBJ1-1; D is unresolved. The CDR3 runs to 13 residues. Trimming stripped 6 bases from V and 3 bases from J, with 14 bases between. Germline V lookup: CDR1 SQVTM, CDR2 ANQGSEA. In DNA form, the CDR3 reads TGCAGCGTGGCCGGTAATCAGGACACTGAAGCTTTCTTT. Translation gives CSVAGNQDTEAFF.

This chain links TRBV27 with TRBJ2-5; maybe TRBD1 (6 bases). Germline CDR1 reads MNHEY; CDR2 reads SMNVEV (reference sequence). The V and J ends lost 2 bases and 5 bases respectively, with 21 bases between them. The CDR3 has 17 amino acids. The CDR3 bases are TGTGCCAGCAGTTTAACGGCAGGGGCTGGTTTGGTGGAGACCCAGTACTTC. Amino acids: CASSLTAGAGLVETQYF.

The genes are TRBV6-1 and TRBJ2-5; D call uncertain. V was shortened by 2 bases and J by 2 bases, with 9 bases between the two germline ends. Germline assignment: CDR1 MNHNS and CDR2 SASEGT. The CDR3 is 14 residues long. CDR3 sequence reads: CASSELQLQETQYF. DNA for the CDR3: TGTGCCAGCAGTGAACTACAGTTACAAGAGACCCAGTACTTC.

The rearrangement joins TRBV4-1 to TRBJ1-2; possibly TRBD1 for D (5 bases). Trimming took off 0 bases at V and 3 bases at J, with 11 bases between the two ends. Germline V gene lookup returns CDR1 MGHRA and CDR2 YSYEKL. The CDR3 consists of 15 residues. The CDR3 coding sequence is TGCGCCAGCAGCCAAGATCCAACAGGAGACTATGGCTACACCTTC. Translating it yields CASSQDPTGDYGYTF.

The CDR3: CASSTGQGRNEQYF. CDR3 nucleotides: TGTGCCAGCAGTACCGGACAGGGTCGAAACGAGCAGTACTTC. The chain recombines TRBV28 with TRBJ2-7, with 8 bases fitting TRBD1. J was trimmed by 5 bases and V by 5 bases; bases with no gene match: 8. The length of the CDR3 is 14 residues. Germline CDR1 MDHEN, CDR2 SYDVKM.

The rearrangement joins TRBV27 to TRBJ2-3; the D is unclear. Trimming took off 2 bases at V and 2 bases at J, with 8 bases between the two ends. Germline lookup yields CDR1 MNHEY and CDR2 SMNVEV (reference sequence). CDR3 length: 14 residues. CDR3 sequence reads: CASSLVRVTDTQYF. The CDR3 region has the DNA TGTGCCAGCAGTTTAGTACGGGTCACAGATACGCAGTATTTT.

The CDR3 coding sequence is TGTGCCAGCAGCCAGAGAGCGGGAGTGGTCCCAGAGACCCAGTACTTC. This encodes CASSQRAGVVPETQYF. The J gene is TRBJ2-5, the V gene TRBV4-2; 8 bases are shared with TRBD2. Germline trimming cut 3 bases from V and 4 bases from J; bases unmatched to any gene: 10. This CDR3 has 16 amino acids. The germline CDR1 and CDR2 sequences are LGHNA and YNFKEQ.

This chain links TRBV4-1 with TRBJ1-5, with TRBD1 as a possible D gene (6 bases). The V and J ends lost 6 bases and 0 bases respectively, with 15 bases between them. CDR3 size: 16 residues. Germline lookup yields CDR1 MGHRA and CDR2 YSYEKL. The CDR3 coding sequence is TGCGCCAGCAGTTTCGTTGGGGGCGGTAGCAATCAGCCCCAGCATTTT. Translated: CASSFVGGGSNQPQHF.

The chain is built from TRBV28 and TRBJ2-7, with D maybe TRBD2 (5 bases). The germline gives CDR1 MDHEN, CDR2 SYDVKM. The CDR3 consists of 16 residues. Trimming left V 6 bases short and J 6 bases short, with 24 bases between. CDR3 loop: CASRGVIGVGEGEQYF. In DNA form, the CDR3 reads TGTGCCAGCAGGGGCGTGATCGGGGTGGGTGAAGGCGAGCAGTACTTC.

CDR3 in DNA: TGTGCCAGCACCTTACTAGCGGCTGGCACAGATACGCAGTATTTT. The encoded protein is CASTLLAAGTDTQYF. The rearrangement joins TRBV2 to TRBJ2-3; 8 bases fit TRBD2. V was pared by 7 bases and J by 1 base, with 7 bases of the junction left unmatched. The CDR3 loop spans 15 amino acids. The germline V gene has CDR1 SNHLY and CDR2 FYNNEI.

The rearrangement uses TRBV16 and TRBJ1-6; 7 bases match TRBD1. This CDR3 is 18 amino acids long. V shed 2 bases and J 3 bases; nucleotides not matched to a gene: 10. From germline, CDR1 is KGHSY and CDR2 FQNENV. The CDR3 region has the DNA TGTGCCAGCAGCCAAGGCCAGGAGACAGGGCACTATAATTCACCCCTCCACTTT. Protein product: CASSQGQETGHYNSPLHF. Full variable domain (rest looked up from reference TRBV16 and TRBJ1-6): GEEVAQTPKHLVRGEGQKAKLYCAPIKGHSYVFWYQQVLKNEFKFLISFQNENVFDETGMPKERFSAKCLPNSPCSLEIQATKLEDSAVYFCASSQGQETGHYNSPLHFGNGTRLTVT.

V and J are TRBV29-1 and TRBJ1-1, with D possibly being TRBD1 (6 bases). This CDR3 region has 14 residues. The germline V gene encodes CDR1 SQVTM and CDR2 ANQGSEA. V shed 0 bases and J shed 6 bases, with 14 bases lying between them. This CDR3 reads CSVEEVWGPPEAFF. CDR3 DNA sequence: TGCAGCGTTGAAGAGGTGTGGGGGCCCCCTGAAGCTTTCTTT.

The V gene is TRBV18, the J gene TRBJ2-1; D is possibly TRBD2 (5 bases). Trimming took off 0 bases at V and 7 bases at J, with 19 bases between the two ends. Per germline, CDR1 KGHSH and CDR2 LQKENI. The CDR3 extends over 17 amino acids. CDR3 in DNA: TGTGCCAGCTCACCACCGTATTTTTATAGCGCCAATAATGAGCAGTTCTTC. Its protein product is CASSPPYFYSANNEQFF.

The chain links TRBV7-9 to TRBJ2-3, with a weak D call TRBD1 (6 bases). CDR1 SEHNR and CDR2 FQNEAQ come from the germline V gene (reference sequence). The CDR3 is 16 residues long. The V and J ends lost 5 bases and 5 bases respectively, with 20 bases between them. The CDR3 region has the DNA TGTGCCAGCAGCCTGGGTCCGGGACACGCGAGAGATACGCAGTATTTT. Residues: CASSLGPGHARDTQYF.

This clone was counted only a few times. The chain combines TRBV27 with TRBJ1-1; TRBD1 agrees at 7 bases. There are 13 residues in the CDR3. CDR1 MNHEY and CDR2 SMNVEV come from the germline V gene (reference sequence). V shed 2 bases, J shed 4 bases, and the junction held 1 base outside the gene matches. DNA of the CDR3: TGTGCCAGCAGTTTAGGACAGGCCACTGAAGCTTTCTTT. It yields the protein CASSLGQATEAFF.

V and J are TRBV6-4 and TRBJ2-2, with D tentatively TRBD2 (5 bases). The CDR3 has 13 residues. With 8 bases removed from V and 2 bases from J, the gap between germline ends came to 9 bases. Germline-derived CDR1 and CDR2 are MRHNA and SNTAGT. CDR3 residues: CASGEINTGELFF. As DNA, the CDR3 is TGTGCCAGCGGGGAGATCAACACCGGGGAGCTGTTTTTT.

The V gene is TRBV5-6, the J gene TRBJ1-2, with 12 bases lining up with TRBD1. Germline V CDR1 and CDR2: SGHDT, YYEEEE. This CDR3 region has 16 residues. V lost 4 bases to trimming and J lost 4 bases; unmatched junction nucleotides: 8. The CDR3 spells CASSLIRDRGLYGYTF. Here the CDR3 DNA reads TGTGCCAGCAGCCTCATCCGGGACAGGGGGCTCTATGGCTACACCTTC.